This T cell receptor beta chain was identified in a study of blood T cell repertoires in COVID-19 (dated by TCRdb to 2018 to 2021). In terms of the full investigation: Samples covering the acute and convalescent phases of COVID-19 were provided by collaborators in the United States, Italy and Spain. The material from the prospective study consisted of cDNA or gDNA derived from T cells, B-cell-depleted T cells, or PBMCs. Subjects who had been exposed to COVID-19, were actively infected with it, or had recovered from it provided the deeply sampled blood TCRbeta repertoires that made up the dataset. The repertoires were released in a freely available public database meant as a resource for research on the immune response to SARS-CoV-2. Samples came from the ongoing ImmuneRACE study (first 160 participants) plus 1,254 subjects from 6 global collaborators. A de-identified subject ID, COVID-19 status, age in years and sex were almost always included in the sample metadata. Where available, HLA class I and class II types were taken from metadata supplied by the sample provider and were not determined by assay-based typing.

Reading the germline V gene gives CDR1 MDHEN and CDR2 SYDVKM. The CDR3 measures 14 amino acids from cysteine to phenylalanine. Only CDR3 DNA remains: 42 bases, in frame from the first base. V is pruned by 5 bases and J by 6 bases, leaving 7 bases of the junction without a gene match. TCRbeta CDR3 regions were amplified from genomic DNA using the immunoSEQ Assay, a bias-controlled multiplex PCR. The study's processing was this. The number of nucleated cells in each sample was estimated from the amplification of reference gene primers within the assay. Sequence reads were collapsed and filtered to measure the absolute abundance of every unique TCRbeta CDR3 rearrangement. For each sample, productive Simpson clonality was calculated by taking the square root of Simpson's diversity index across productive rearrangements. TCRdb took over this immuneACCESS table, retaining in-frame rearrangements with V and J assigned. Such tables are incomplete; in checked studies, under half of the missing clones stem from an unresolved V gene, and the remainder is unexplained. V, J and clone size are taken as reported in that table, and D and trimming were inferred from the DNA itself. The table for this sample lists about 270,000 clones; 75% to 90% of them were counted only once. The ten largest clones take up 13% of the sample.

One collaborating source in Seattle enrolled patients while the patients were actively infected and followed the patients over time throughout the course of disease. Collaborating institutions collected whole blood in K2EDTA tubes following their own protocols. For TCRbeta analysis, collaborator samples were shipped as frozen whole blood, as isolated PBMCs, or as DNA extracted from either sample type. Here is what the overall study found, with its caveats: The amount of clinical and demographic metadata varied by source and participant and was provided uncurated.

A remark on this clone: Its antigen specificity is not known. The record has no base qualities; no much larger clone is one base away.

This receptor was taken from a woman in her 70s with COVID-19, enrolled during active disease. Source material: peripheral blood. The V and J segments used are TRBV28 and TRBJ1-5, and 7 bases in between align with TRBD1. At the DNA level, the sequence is TGTGCCAGCAGTCCTTCCGACAGGGTTCAGCCCCAGCATTTT. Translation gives CASSPSDRVQPQHF. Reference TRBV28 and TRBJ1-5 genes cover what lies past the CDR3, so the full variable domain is DVKVTQSSRYLVKRTGEKVFLECVQDMDHENMFWYRQDPGLGLRLIYFSYDVKMKEKGDIPEGYSVSREKKERFSLILESASTNQTSMYLCASSPSDRVQPQHFGDGTRLSIL.